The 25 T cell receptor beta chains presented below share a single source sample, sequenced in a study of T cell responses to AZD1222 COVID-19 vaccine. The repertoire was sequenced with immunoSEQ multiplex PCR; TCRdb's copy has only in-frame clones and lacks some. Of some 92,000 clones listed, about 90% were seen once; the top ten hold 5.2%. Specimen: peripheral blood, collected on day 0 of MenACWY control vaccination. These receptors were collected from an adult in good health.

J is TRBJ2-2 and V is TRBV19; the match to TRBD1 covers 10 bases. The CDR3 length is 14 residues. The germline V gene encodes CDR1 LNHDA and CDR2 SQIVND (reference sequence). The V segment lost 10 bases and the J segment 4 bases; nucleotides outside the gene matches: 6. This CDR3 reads CATRDRGATGELFF. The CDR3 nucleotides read TGTGCCACCCGGGACAGGGGCGCCACCGGGGAGCTGTTTTTT. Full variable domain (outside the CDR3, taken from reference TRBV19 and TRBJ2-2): DGGITQSPKYLFRKEGQNVTLSCEQNLNHDAMYWYRQDPGQGLRLIYYSQIVNDFQKGDIAEGYSVSREKKESFPLTVTSAQKNPTAFYLCATRDRGATGELFFGEGSRLTVL.

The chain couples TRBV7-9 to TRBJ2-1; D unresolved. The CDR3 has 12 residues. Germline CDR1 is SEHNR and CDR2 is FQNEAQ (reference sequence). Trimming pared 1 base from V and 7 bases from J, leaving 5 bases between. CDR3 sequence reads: CASSLVPNEQFF. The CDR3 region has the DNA TGTGCCAGCAGCTTAGTTCCGAATGAGCAGTTCTTC.

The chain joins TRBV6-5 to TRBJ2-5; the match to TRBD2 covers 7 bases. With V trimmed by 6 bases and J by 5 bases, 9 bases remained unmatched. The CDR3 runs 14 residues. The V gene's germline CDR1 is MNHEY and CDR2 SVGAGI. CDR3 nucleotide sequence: TGTGCCAGCAGCCAAGTGGGAGGGCTGGAGACCCAGTACTTC. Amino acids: CASSQVGGLETQYF.

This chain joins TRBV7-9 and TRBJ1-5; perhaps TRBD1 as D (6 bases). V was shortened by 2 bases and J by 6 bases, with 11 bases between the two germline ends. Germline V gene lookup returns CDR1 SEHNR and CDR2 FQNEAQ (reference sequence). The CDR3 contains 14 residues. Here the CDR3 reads CASSLQGNAQPQHF. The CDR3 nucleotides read TGTGCCAGCAGCTTACAGGGGAACGCTCAGCCCCAGCATTTT. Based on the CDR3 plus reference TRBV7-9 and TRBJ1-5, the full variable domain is DTGVSQNPRHKITKRGQNVTFRCDPISEHNRLYWYRQTLGQGPEFLTYFQNEAQLEKSRLLSDRFSAERPKGSFSTLEIQRTEQGDSAMYLCASSLQGNAQPQHFGDGTRLSIL.

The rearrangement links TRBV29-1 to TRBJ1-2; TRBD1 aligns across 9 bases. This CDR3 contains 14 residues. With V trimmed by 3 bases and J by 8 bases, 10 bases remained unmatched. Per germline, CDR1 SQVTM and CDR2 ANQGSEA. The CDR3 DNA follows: TGCAGCGTTGAGGGGGGGACAGGGTCGGGCGGCTACACCTTC. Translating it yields CSVEGGTGSGGYTF. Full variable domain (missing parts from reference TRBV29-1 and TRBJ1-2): SAVISQKPSRDICQRGTSLTIQCQVDSQVTMMFWYRQQPGQSLTLIATANQGSEATYESGFVIDKFPISRPNLTFSTLTVSNMSPEDSSIYLCSVEGGTGSGGYTFGSGTRLTVV.

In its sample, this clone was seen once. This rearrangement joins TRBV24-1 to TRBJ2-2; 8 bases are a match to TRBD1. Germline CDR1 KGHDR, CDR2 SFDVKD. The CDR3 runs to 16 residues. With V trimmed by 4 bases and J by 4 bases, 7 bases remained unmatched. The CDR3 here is CATSEPTGGITGELFF. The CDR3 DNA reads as TGTGCCACCAGTGAACCAACAGGGGGTATCACCGGGGAGCTGTTTTTT.

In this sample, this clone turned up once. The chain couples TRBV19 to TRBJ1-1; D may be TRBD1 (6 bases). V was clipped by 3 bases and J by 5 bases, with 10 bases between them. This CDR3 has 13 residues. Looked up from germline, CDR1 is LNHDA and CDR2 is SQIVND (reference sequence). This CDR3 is CASSMGAWTEAFF. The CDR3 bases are TGTGCCAGTAGTATGGGGGCGTGGACTGAAGCTTTCTTT.

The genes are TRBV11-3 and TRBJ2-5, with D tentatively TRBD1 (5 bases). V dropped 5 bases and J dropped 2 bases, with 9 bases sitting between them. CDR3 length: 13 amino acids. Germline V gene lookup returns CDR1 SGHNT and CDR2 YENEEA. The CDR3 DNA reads TGTGCCAGCAGCACAGGACCACAAGAGACCCAGTACTTC. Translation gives CASSTGPQETQYF.

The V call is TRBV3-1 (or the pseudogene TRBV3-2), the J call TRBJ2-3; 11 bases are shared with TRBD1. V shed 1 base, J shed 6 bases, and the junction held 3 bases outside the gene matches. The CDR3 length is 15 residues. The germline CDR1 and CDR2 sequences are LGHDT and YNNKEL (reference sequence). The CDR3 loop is CASSQADRGQDTQYF. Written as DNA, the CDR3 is TGTGCCAGCAGCCAAGCGGACAGGGGGCAGGATACGCAGTATTTT.

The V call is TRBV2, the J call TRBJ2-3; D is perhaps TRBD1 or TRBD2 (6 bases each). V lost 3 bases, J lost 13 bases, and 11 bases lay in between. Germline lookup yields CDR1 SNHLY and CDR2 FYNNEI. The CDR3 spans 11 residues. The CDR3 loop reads CASSDGGREYF. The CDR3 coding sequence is TGTGCCAGCAGTGATGGGGGGCGGGAGTATTTT.

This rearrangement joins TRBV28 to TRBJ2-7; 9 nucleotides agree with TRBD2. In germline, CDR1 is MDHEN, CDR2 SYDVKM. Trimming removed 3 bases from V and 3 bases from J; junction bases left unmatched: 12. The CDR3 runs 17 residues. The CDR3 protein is CASSFWPSGTPNYEQYF. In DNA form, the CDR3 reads TGTGCCAGCAGTTTTTGGCCTAGCGGGACACCTAACTACGAGCAGTACTTC.

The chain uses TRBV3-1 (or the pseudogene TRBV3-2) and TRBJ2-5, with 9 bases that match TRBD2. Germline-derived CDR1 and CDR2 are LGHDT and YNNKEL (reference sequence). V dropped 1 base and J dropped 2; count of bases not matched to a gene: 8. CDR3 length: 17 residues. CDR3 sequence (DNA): TGTGCCAGCAGCCAAGGCGAGGCTAGCGGGAAACAAGAGACCCAGTACTTC. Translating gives CASSQGEASGKQETQYF.

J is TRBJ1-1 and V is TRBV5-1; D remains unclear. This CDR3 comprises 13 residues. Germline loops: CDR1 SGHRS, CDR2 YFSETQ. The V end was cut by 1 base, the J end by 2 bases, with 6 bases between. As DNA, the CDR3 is TGCGCCAGCAGCTTGACAGCTAACACTGAAGCTTTCTTT. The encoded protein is CASSLTANTEAFF.

CDR3 region: CASSVRDREDNEQFF. CDR3 nucleotides: TGTGCCAGCAGCGTACGGGACAGGGAAGACAATGAGCAGTTCTTC. The chain uses TRBV9 and TRBJ2-1; 9 nucleotides align to TRBD1. Looked up from germline, CDR1 is SGDLS and CDR2 is YYNGEE. The length of the CDR3 is 15 residues. V was clipped by 1 base and J by 5 bases; unmatched bases: 4.

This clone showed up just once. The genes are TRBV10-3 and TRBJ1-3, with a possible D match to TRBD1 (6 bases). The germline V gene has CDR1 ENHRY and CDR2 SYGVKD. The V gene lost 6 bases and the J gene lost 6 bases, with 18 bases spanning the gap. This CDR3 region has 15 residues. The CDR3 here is CAIRAGARVENTIYF. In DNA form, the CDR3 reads TGTGCCATCAGGGCAGGGGCCAGGGTCGAAAACACCATATATTTT.

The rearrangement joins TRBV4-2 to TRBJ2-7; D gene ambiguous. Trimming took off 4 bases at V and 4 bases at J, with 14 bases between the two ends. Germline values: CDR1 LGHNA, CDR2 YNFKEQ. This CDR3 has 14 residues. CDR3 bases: TGTGCCAGCAGCCCCGTTAAGCCTCCTTACGAGCAGTACTTC. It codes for CASSPVKPPYEQYF.

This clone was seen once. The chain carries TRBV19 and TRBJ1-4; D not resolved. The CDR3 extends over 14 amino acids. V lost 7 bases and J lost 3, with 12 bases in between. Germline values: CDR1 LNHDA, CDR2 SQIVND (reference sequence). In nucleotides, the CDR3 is TGTGCCAGTACTAGGCGGTCAGCTAATGAAAAACTGTTTTTT. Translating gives CASTRRSANEKLFF.

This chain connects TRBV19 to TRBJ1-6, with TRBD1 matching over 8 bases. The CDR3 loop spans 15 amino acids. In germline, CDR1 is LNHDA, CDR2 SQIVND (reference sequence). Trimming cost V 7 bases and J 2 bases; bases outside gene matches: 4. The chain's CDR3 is CASTPGQAYNSPLHF. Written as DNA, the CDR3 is TGTGCCAGTACCCCGGGACAGGCCTATAATTCACCCCTCCACTTT.

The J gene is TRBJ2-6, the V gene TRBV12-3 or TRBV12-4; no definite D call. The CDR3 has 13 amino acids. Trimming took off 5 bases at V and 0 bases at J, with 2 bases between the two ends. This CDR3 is CASSRSGANVLTF. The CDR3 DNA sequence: TGTGCCAGCAGTCGCTCTGGGGCCAACGTCCTGACTTTC.

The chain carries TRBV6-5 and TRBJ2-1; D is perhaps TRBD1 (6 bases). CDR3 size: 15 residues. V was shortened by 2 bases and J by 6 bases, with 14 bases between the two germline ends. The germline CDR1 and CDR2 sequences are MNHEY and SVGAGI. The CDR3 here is CASSYTGLDSNEQFF. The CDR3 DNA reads TGTGCCAGCAGTTACACGGGGCTGGACAGCAATGAGCAGTTCTTC.

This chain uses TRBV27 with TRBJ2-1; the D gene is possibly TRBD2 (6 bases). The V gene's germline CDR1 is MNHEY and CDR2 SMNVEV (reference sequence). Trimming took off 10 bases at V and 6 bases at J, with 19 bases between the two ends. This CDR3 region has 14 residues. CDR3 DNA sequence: TGTGCCACCAAACCGGGACTGCAAGGCAATGAGCAGTTCTTC. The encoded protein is CATKPGLQGNEQFF.

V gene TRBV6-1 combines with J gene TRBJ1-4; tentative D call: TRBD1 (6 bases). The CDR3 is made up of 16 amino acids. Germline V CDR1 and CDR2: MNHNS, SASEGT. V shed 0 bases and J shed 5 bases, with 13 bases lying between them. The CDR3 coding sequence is TGTGCCAGCAGTGAAGCGTTGGGACAAGCGAATGAAAAACTGTTTTTT. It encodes CASSEALGQANEKLFF.

The chain's CDR3 is CASSQDRVEEATGELFF. Written as DNA, the CDR3 is TGTGCCAGCAGCCAAGATCGGGTGGAGGAGGCCACCGGGGAGCTGTTTTTT. The chain recombines TRBV4-2 with TRBJ2-2; maybe TRBD2 (5 bases). From germline, CDR1 is LGHNA and CDR2 YNFKEQ. The V gene lost 0 bases and the J gene lost 4 bases, with 15 bases spanning the gap. The CDR3 has 17 amino acids.

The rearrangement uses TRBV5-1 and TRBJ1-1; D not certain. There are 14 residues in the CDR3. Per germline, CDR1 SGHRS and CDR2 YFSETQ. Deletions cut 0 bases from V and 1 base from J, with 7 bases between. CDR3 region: CASSLGIRNTEAFF. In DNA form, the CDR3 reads TGCGCCAGCAGCTTGGGGATTCGGAACACTGAAGCTTTCTTT.

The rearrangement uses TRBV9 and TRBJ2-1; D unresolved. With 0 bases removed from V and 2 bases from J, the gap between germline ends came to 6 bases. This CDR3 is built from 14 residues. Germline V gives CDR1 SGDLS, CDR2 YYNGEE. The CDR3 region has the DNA TGTGCCAGCAGCGTAGACGGCACCTACAATGAGCAGTTCTTC. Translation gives CASSVDGTYNEQFF.